This T cell receptor (beta chain) derives from a study of blood T cell repertoires in COVID-19. About the study: Sites in the United States, Italy and Spain provided acute and convalescent COVID-19 samples. T cells, B-cell-depleted T cells, or PBMCs supplied cDNA or gDNA.

Libraries were prepared by immunoSEQ multiplex PCR; TCRdb keeps only in-frame clonotypes and omits some of them. The sample has about 260,000 clones, nearly 90% seen once. V gave up 0 bases and J gave up 5 bases, with 7 bases separating them. There are 14 residues in the CDR3. Germline CDR1 LGHNA, CDR2 YSLEER. The sequence derives from a human donor in a cohort sampled during active COVID-19. J is TRBJ2-2 and V is TRBV4-3; D is unresolved. Material for sequencing was peripheral blood. Here the CDR3 DNA reads TGCGCCAGCAGCCAAGATCTAGTGACCGGGGAGCTGTTTTTT. It translates to CASSQDLVTGELFF.